This TCR beta chain was captured by sequencing in a study of CD8+ T cells in alopecia areata (dated by TCRdb to 2016 to 2018). Looking at the study overall: Treated patients were enrolled in an open-label pilot trial of oral tofacitinib at 5 to 10 mg twice daily for moderate-to-severe alopecia areata. To study T cell clonal expansion in alopecia areata, the researchers applied high-throughput TCRbeta sequencing to both the C3H/HeJ mouse model and human patients. Amplification of TCRbeta CDR3 regions was done by immunoSEQ multiplex PCR using 35 Vbeta forward primers and 13 Jbeta reverse primers. Tofacitinib-treated patients had biopsies at baseline and at 4 and 24 weeks of treatment, with a later scalp biopsy in several patients. In humans, TCRbeta sequencing was performed on scalp tissue and on sorted CD4+ and CD8+ peripheral blood T cells from healthy controls and from patients with patchy or totalis/universalis alopecia areata. Clonality in the scalp was compared among normal scalp (n=4), patchy alopecia areata scalp (n=8), and alopecia totalis/universalis scalp (n=8). Patients received tofacitinib for 6 to 18 months and were then followed off drug for 6 months to check for delayed response and recurrence. RNA was extracted with the PAXgene miRNA kit for fixed scalp, the miRNeasy kit for PBMCs, and the RNeasy kit for mouse skin. The SALT score, which quantifies the percentage of affected scalp surface area, was used to measure disease severity in treated patients. Findings and caveats that apply to the study as a whole: Lesional scalp, especially in alopecia totalis/universalis, showed higher clonality and more expanded CD8+ clones than normal scalp, suggesting antigenic drive. TCR sequences shared between patients were less clear than in mice, possibly partly because of HLA diversity in the patient population. Because the treated cohort was small and had only one nonresponder, larger studies are needed to examine links between baseline CD8+ expansion and response. With tofacitinib, both scalp clonality and the number of expanded CD8+ clones among the top 100 scalp clones went down significantly. During tofacitinib treatment, many expanded lesional clones remained in scalp and blood, and this persistence may partly explain relapse after treatment is stopped. Unlike mouse skin, which is dominated by gammadelta T cells, normal human skin has resident alphabeta T cells that are also sequenced, and this complicates analysis of the scalp TCR repertoire.

The label giving this sample's time point can be read as: less than 30 weeks on oral tofacitinib. In light of the paper, this sample's treatment or condition label describes: oral pan-JAK inhibitor, 5-10 mg twice daily. Lesional scalp punch biopsies and peripheral blood were obtained from alopecia areata patients. PBMCs were isolated by density centrifugation and stained for CD3, CD4 and CD8, after which CD4+ and CD8+ T cells were sorted on a FACSAria. Preparation of the library involved the immunoSEQ multiplex PCR assay. To provide template for TCR sequencing, every sample had RNA extracted and reverse transcribed into cDNA. First-strand cDNA was synthesized using SuperScript III with a 2:1 mix of oligo-dT and random hexamers. A synthetic immune receptor repertoire was used to assess amplification bias, and residual bias was removed computationally. As for the original processing: After raw reads were preprocessed to remove errors, the CDR3 was defined following IMGT conventions as running from the conserved cysteine to phenylalanine. To get clonality, Shannon entropy was normalized by log2 of the number of productive unique TCRs and the result was subtracted from 1. Scalp TCRbeta sequences were cross-referenced with sorted blood CD4 and CD8 repertoires so that the CD4 or CD8 identity of scalp clones could be inferred. Drawn from immuneACCESS, this table holds only the in-frame rearrangements with V and J called that TCRdb kept. Clones are partly lost; checked studies trace under half to an unresolved V gene and leave the rest unexplained. V and J calls and clone size are those listed in that table; D and trimming were worked out from the DNA. Within this sample are over 100,000 clones, with roughly 50% of them counted one time only. The ten largest clones represent 12% of the sample.

About this clone: Its antigen remains undetermined. Per-base qualities were not stored, and no clone one base away is much larger.

For this chain, trimming is 7 bases at the V end and 6 bases at the J end, and the number of junction bases without a gene match is 13. The CDR3 starts with the cysteine, ends with the phenylalanine, and has 18 residues. Just CDR3 DNA is preserved here, 54 bases in frame from base 1. Taken from the germline V gene (reference sequence), the CDR1 and CDR2 loops are LNHDA and SQIVND. The source of this sequence is a human donor with alopecia areata. Rearrangement joined TRBV19 to TRBJ1-6; the junction holds 12 bases that match TRBD1. The source material was CD8+ T cells sorted from blood, sampled at week 24, from a patient treated with tofacitinib. The CDR3 is CASTNPTGQGARNSPLHF. The DNA is as follows: TGTGCCAGTACCAACCCGACGGGACAGGGGGCGCGTAATTCACCCCTCCACTTT.